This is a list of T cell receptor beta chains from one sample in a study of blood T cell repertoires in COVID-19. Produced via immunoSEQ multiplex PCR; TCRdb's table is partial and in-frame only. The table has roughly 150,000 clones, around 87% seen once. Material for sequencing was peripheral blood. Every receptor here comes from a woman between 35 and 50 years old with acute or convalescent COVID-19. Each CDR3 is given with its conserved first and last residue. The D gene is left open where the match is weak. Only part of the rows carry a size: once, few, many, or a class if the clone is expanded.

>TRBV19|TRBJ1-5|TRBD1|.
TGTGCCAGTCCGACAGGGAAAAATCAGCCCCAGCATTTT
CASPTGKNQPQHF
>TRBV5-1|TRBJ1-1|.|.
TGCGCCAGCAGTCCGGACAAGAACACTGAAGCTTTCTTT
CASSPDKNTEAFF
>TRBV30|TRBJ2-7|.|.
TGTGCCTGGAGTCCAATTAGGCGGGACAGAGCCTACGAGCAGTACTTC
CAWSPIRRDRAYEQYF
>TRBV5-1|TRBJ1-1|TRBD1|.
TGCGCCAGCAGCAATACAGGGGCCGTTTACACTGAAGCTTTCTTT
CASSNTGAVYTEAFF
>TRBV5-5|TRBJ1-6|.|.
TGTGCCAGCAGTAACAATAATTCACCCCTCCACTTT
CASSNNNSPLHF
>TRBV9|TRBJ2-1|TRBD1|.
TGTGCCAGCAGCCGGGACAGGGTCGTCAATGAGCAGTTCTTC
CASSRDRVVNEQFF
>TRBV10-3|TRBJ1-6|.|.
TGTGCCATCAGTGAGAGGCATCAGGGTTCACCCCTCCACTTT
CAISERHQGSPLHF
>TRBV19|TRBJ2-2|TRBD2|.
TGTGCCAGTAGTATAGTTCGGGAGGTCACCGGGGAGCTGTTTTTT
CASSIVREVTGELFF
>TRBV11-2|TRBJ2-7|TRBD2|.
TGTGCCAGCAGCTCTGGGACTAGCGGGGCCTACGAGCAGTACTTC
CASSSGTSGAYEQYF
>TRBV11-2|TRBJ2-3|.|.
TGTGCCAGCAGCCCCCGTTTGTCGGCAGATACGCAGTATTTT
CASSPRLSADTQYF
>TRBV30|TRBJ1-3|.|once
TGTGCCTGGAACTCCGGGATCAACTCTGGAAACACCATATATTTT
CAWNSGINSGNTIYF
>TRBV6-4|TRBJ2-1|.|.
TGTGCCAGCAGTGACTCGCCCGGGGAGCAGTTCTTC
CASSDSPGEQFF
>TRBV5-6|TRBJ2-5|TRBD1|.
TGTGCCAGCAGCTTGGGGACAGGCCAAGAGACCCAGTACTTC
CASSLGTGQETQYF
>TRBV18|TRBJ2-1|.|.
TGTGCCAGCTCACCTAAAACAAGGGGCTATGAGCAGTTCTTC
CASSPKTRGYEQFF
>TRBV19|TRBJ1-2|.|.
TGTGCCAGTAGTATTCAGGGGCCCGGCTACACCTTC
CASSIQGPGYTF
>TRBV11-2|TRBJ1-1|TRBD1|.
TGTGCCAGCAGCTTAGATGCAGGGGGCATCACTGAAGCTTTCTTT
CASSLDAGGITEAFF
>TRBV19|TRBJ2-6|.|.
TGTGCCAGTAAGTCCCAGGGGTTGTGGGCCAACGTCCTGACTTTC
CASKSQGLWANVLTF
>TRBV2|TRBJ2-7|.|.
TGTGCCAGCAGTGAGGACAGAGCGCAGTACTTC
CASSEDRAQYF
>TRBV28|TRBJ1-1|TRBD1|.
TGTGCCAGCATCCCCCTAGGGACAGGGGGCGAAGCTTTCTTT
CASIPLGTGGEAFF
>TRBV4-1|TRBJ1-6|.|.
TGCGCCAGCAGCCAAGCCTCTGAGGTCGGGTTACCCCTCCACTTT
CASSQASEVGLPLHF
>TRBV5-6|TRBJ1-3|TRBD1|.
TGTGCCAGCAGCCTGAACAGGGGTATTAAATCTGGAAACACCATATATTTT
CASSLNRGIKSGNTIYF
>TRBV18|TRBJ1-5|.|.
TGTGCCAGCTCACCGCAGGGTAAAGGGCAGCCCCAGCATTTT
CASSPQGKGQPQHF
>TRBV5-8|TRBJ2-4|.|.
TGTGCCAGCAGCTTGGGACACGTAGCCAAAAACATTCAGTACTTC
CASSLGHVAKNIQYF
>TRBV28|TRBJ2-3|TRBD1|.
TGTGCCAGCAGTTTTTGGACAGGCGGAGATACGCAGTATTTT
CASSFWTGGDTQYF
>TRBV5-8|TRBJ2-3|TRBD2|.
TGTGCCAGCAGAACTAGCGGGGGGGTGACAGATACGCAGTATTTT
CASRTSGGVTDTQYF
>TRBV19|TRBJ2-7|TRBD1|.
TGTGCCAGTAGTAGGGGACAGGAGACCATCTACGAGCAGTACTTC
CASSRGQETIYEQYF
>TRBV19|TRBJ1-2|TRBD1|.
TGTGCCAGTACCGGGACAGCCTATTACTATGGCTACACCTTC
CASTGTAYYYGYTF
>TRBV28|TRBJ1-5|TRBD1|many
TGTGCCAGCAGTTTAGGTACAGGGGATAGCAATCAGCCCCAGCATTTT
CASSLGTGDSNQPQHF
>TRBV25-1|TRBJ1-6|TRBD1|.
TGTGCCAGCAGTGCTTACCGGGACAGTGACAATTCACCCCTCCACTTT
CASSAYRDSDNSPLHF